The 20 T cell receptor beta chains presented below share a single source sample, sequenced in a study of shared clonotypes between healthy human individuals. Only in-frame clones appear in the TCRdb table, and some are missing; sequencing was by immunoSEQ multiplex PCR. The sample includes approximately 2,300,000 clones, about 90% of them seen just once. Sequencing was performed on naive CD4+ T cells from PBMCs. Subset given: CD45RA+ positively selected. The receptors derive from a young man in good health. Some clones in this sample may be carry-over from other donors' samples.

Points on this clone: Distinct nucleotide sequences in the sample also encode this CDR3. The rearrangement joins TRBV7-2 to TRBJ1-1; 8 positions match TRBD1. Trimming took 2 bases from V and 4 from J; bases not matched to a gene: 3. CDR1 is SGHTA, CDR2 FQGNSA, per germline. This CDR3 is built from 14 residues. In DNA form, the CDR3 reads TGTGCCAGCAGCTTATTCACAGGGGGCACTGAAGCTTTCTTT. This sequence encodes CASSLFTGGTEAFF.

CDR3 sequence (DNA): TGTGCCAGCAGCTTAGGAGCGGGAAGGTCCTACAATGAGCAGTTCTTC. Translation: CASSLGAGRSYNEQFF. V and J are TRBV7-2 and TRBJ2-1; 7 bases map to TRBD2. Trimming at V came to 1 base and at J to 1 base, leaving 4 bases not matched to a gene. CDR1 and CDR2 from the germline V gene are SGHTA and FQGNSA. CDR3 length: 16 amino acids.

This rearrangement joins TRBV7-6 to TRBJ2-7; 10 bases fit TRBD1. The CDR3 has 14 residues. Germline assignment: CDR1 SGHVS and CDR2 FNYEAQ. The V segment lost 4 bases and the J segment 5 bases; nucleotides outside the gene matches: 5. CDR3 sequence reads: CASSWDRGLNEQYF. The CDR3 bases are TGTGCCAGCAGCTGGGACAGGGGTTTAAACGAGCAGTACTTC.

V is TRBV6-6 and J is TRBJ2-2; 8 nucleotides align to TRBD2. The V and J ends lost 6 bases and 6 bases, in that order; junction bases with no gene match: 6. This CDR3 comprises 14 residues. The germline gives CDR1 MNHNY, CDR2 SVGAGI (reference sequence). The CDR3 region is CASRSQREPGELFF. In DNA, the CDR3 is TGTGCCAGCAGATCCCAGCGGGAGCCCGGGGAGCTGTTTTTT.

The chain is built from TRBV18 and TRBJ1-4; unclear D gene. This CDR3 region has 19 residues. Looked up from germline, CDR1 is KGHSH and CDR2 is LQKENI. Trimming took 2 bases from V and 0 from J, leaving 19 bases between them. For the CDR3, the DNA is TGTGCCAGCTCACCAACATCGGGGTTTGCTCCGTCAACTAATGAAAAACTGTTTTTT. Residues: CASSPTSGFAPSTNEKLFF.

This rearrangement joins TRBV7-9 to TRBJ2-7; TRBD1 matches at 9 bases. CDR3 length: 14 amino acids. Per germline, CDR1 SEHNR and CDR2 FQNEAQ (reference sequence). The V segment lost 5 bases and the J segment 5 bases; nucleotides outside the gene matches: 7. DNA of the CDR3: TGTGCCAGCAGCCGGGACAGGGTTAGCGACGAGCAGTACTTC. This gives the protein CASSRDRVSDEQYF.

A remark on this clone: This may arise from a read error, as a much more abundant clone is one base away. This chain connects TRBV1 to TRBJ2-2. TRBV1 is a documented pseudogene. The CDR3 loop spans 15 amino acids. This CDR3 is CTSRHWPRPTGELFF. Here the CDR3 DNA reads TGCACCAGCAGACATTGGCCGAGACCAACCGGGGAGCTGTTTTTT.

The chain is built from TRBV27 and TRBJ1-1; D possibly corresponds to TRBD1 (6 bases). The CDR3 runs to 13 residues. Trimming cost V 5 bases and J 3 bases, with 10 bases left between them. The germline gives CDR1 MNHEY, CDR2 SMNVEV (reference sequence). The DNA of the CDR3 is TGTGCCAGCAGTGCGCGACAGGACACTGAAGCTTTCTTT. Its translation is CASSARQDTEAFF.

This clone was found a few times. CDR3 in amino acids: CASSILGSRSNTEAFF. The CDR3 DNA is TGTGCCAGTAGTATCCTTGGCAGTAGATCGAACACTGAAGCTTTCTTT. The rearrangement links TRBV19 to TRBJ1-1; no reliable D call. Deletions cut 3 bases from V and 1 base from J, with 15 bases between. The CDR3 contains 16 residues. CDR1 LNHDA and CDR2 SQIVND come from the germline V gene (reference sequence).

The CDR3 loop reads CASSVWDRALGGYTF. The CDR3 DNA reads TGTGCCAGCAGTGTGTGGGACAGGGCCCTCGGCGGCTACACCTTC. The chain employs TRBV6-1 and TRBJ1-2; 9 positions match TRBD1. This CDR3 comprises 15 residues. The J segment lost 8 bases and the V segment lost 4 bases, leaving 11 bases of the junction unmatched. Germline lookup yields CDR1 MNHNS and CDR2 SASEGT.

The chain has TRBV19 and TRBJ1-2; D ambiguous. CDR1 is LNHDA, CDR2 SQIVND, per germline (reference sequence). Trimming cost V 4 bases and J 3 bases, with 15 bases left between them. There are 15 residues in the CDR3. DNA for the CDR3: TGTGCCAGTAGTACCGGGCCAGTGGGCGACTATGGCTACACCTTC. This sequence encodes CASSTGPVGDYGYTF.

This chain joins TRBV6-1 and TRBJ2-7, with a weak D call TRBD1 (5 bases). The CDR3 length is 16 residues. Germline V gene data show CDR1 as MNHNS and CDR2 as SASEGT. Between the trimmed V and J ends, which lost 3 bases and 3 bases, there was a span of 18 bases. The CDR3 loop is CASSEGPQDILYEQYF. The CDR3 region has the DNA TGTGCCAGCAGTGAGGGGCCCCAGGATATTCTCTACGAGCAGTACTTC.

The chain is built from TRBV5-6 and TRBJ2-5; TRBD2 matches 9 bases. Per the germline V gene, CDR1 is SGHDT and CDR2 is YYEEEE. V lost 4 bases to trimming and J lost 3 bases; unmatched junction nucleotides: 19. The CDR3 contains 19 residues. The CDR3 nucleotides are TGTGCCAGCAGCCCACCATGGCGGCAGAAAATAGCGGGAGAAGAGACCCAGTACTTC. Encoded protein: CASSPPWRQKIAGEETQYF.

The chain carries TRBV15 and TRBJ2-2; D gene uncertain. CDR1 is LNHNV, CDR2 YYDKDF, per germline (reference sequence). Deletions cut 3 bases from V and 2 bases from J, with 10 bases between. This CDR3 region has 15 residues. The DNA of the CDR3 is TGTGCCACCAGCAGTCCTGGCCTAAACACCGGGGAGCTGTTTTTT. It codes for CATSSPGLNTGELFF.

This chain connects TRBV27 to TRBJ2-5, with a weak D call TRBD1 (5 bases). The length of the CDR3 is 14 residues. CDR1 and CDR2 from the germline V gene are MNHEY and SMNVEV (reference sequence). The V and J ends lost 6 bases and 7 bases respectively, with 18 bases between them. CDR3 region: CASRGVQSSGTQYF. The CDR3 DNA follows: TGTGCCAGCAGAGGGGTGCAATCGTCCGGGACCCAGTACTTC.

V is TRBV27 and J is TRBJ1-2; D gene unclear. The CDR3 has 15 amino acids. Germline V lookup: CDR1 MNHEY, CDR2 SMNVEV (reference sequence). The V end lost 1 base, the J end lost 5 bases, and 14 bases lay between the germline ends. Here the CDR3 DNA reads TGTGCCAGCAGTTTATTTCCCACCTCGGGGTATGGCTACACCTTC. Its translation: CASSLFPTSGYGYTF.

This clone was observed a single time. Distinct nucleotide sequences in the sample also encode this CDR3. The gene calls are TRBV6-6 and TRBJ1-5, with 7 bases matching TRBD1. J gave up 2 bases and V 2 bases, and 3 bases lay outside the gene matches. CDR1 is MNHNY, CDR2 SVGAGI, per germline (reference sequence). The CDR3 runs to 15 residues. DNA of the CDR3: TGTGCCAGCAGTTACGGTCAGGGGGGCAATCAGCCCCAGCATTTT. Translation gives CASSYGQGGNQPQHF.

The chain has TRBV30 and TRBJ2-3; D perhaps matches TRBD1 (6 bases). With 5 bases removed from V and 7 bases from J, the gap between germline ends came to 13 bases. CDR1 and CDR2 (germline): GTSNPN, SVGIG (reference sequence). CDR3 size: 12 residues. The CDR3 nucleotides are TGTGCCTGGGAGATGGACAGTCATACGCAGTATTTT. Protein: CAWEMDSHTQYF.

The chain joins TRBV2 to TRBJ2-5, with D perhaps TRBD2 (6 bases). This CDR3 spans 14 amino acids. Trimming left V 6 bases short and J 2 bases short, with 13 bases between. Germline V gene data show CDR1 as SNHLY and CDR2 as FYNNEI. CDR3 region: CASRASGPQETQYF. DNA for the CDR3: TGTGCCAGCAGGGCCAGCGGGCCTCAAGAGACCCAGTACTTC.

This chain links TRBV4-3 with TRBJ1-1; D call uncertain. CDR1 is LGHNA and CDR2 is YSLEER in the germline V gene. The CDR3 covers 11 residues. V was shortened by 2 bases and J by 2 bases, with 0 bases between the two germline ends. DNA of the CDR3: TGCGCCAGCAGCCAAAACACTGAAGCTTTCTTT. It specifies CASSQNTEAFF.